These 2 T cell receptor beta chains came from one sample sequenced in a study of regulatory T cells in long-lasting Graves disease. Researchers made TCR beta libraries by using iRepertoire HTBI primers and running Arm-PCR on CDR3 regions. TCRdb redid the calling of the multiplex PCR reads with MiXCR, one entry per CDR3 protein. This sample has a few hundred thousand distinct CDR3 sequences, with 15% to 20% found just once. Time point of the sample: newly diagnosed GD, antithyroid drugs for less than 3 months. The TCR library used RNA extracted from PBMCs. This same sample was also taken into another study, of T cells in Graves' hyperthyroidism and ophthalmopathy.

The sequencing used peripheral blood mononuclear cells (PBMCs), collected at new diagnosis, from a patient treated with antithyroid drugs. These receptors originate from a woman in her 30s with Graves disease.

This clonotype has at least ten counts. This sequence joins TRBV7-3 and TRBJ2-1; 9 bases fit TRBD2. V gave up 6 bases and J gave up 2 bases; unmatched junction bases: 2. This CDR3 has 14 amino acids. Germline CDR1 is SGHTA and CDR2 is FQGTGA. CDR3 sequence (DNA): TGTGCCAGCAGTGCTAGCGGGGCCTACAATGAGCAGTTCTTC. Amino acid sequence: CASSASGAYNEQFF.

At least ten counts were recorded for this clonotype. The CDR3 sequence: CASRGSYNQPQHF. DNA of the CDR3: TGTGCCAGTAGGGGGTCTTACAATCAGCCCCAGCATTTT. V gene TRBV19 combines with J gene TRBJ1-5; D remains ambiguous. The CDR3 is made up of 13 amino acids. CDR1 is LNHDA and CDR2 is SQIVND in the germline V gene (reference sequence). The V end was cut by 6 bases, the J end by 3 bases, with 9 bases between. Filled out from reference TRBV19 and TRBJ1-5, the complete variable domain reads DGGITQSPKYLFRKEGQNVTLSCEQNLNHDAMYWYRQDPGQGLRLIYYSQIVNDFQKGDIAEGYSVSREKKESFPLTVTSAQKNPTAFYLCASRGSYNQPQHFGDGTRLSIL.